The present TCR beta chain was sequenced within a study of long-term antiretroviral therapy in people with HIV. General study points: Post-ART samples showed increased diversity that remained below transplant donor control levels. Control repertoires displayed wider CDR3 length ranges than the HIV repertoires.

A v3.0 immunoSEQ assay was performed at survey level. Profiling relied on immunoSEQ multiplex PCR, and the TCRdb table lists in-frame clones only, not all of them. The profile shows about 19,000 clones, 76% of them singletons. A word on this clone: The antigen remains unidentified.

V was trimmed by 3 bases and J by 2 bases, leaving 10 bases between them. Germline CDR1 and CDR2: SEHNR and FQNEAQ (reference sequence). The CDR3 consists of 14 residues. Specimen: unsorted PBMCs, collected 0.5 years before starting antiretroviral therapy. The chain carries TRBV7-9 and TRBJ1-1; a weak D match, TRBD1 (6 bases). This sequence was found in a woman between 45 and 65 years old with HIV. This CDR3 is CASSFDRRNTEAFF. The CDR3 DNA is TGTGCCAGCAGCTTTGACAGGAGAAACACTGAAGCTTTCTTT.